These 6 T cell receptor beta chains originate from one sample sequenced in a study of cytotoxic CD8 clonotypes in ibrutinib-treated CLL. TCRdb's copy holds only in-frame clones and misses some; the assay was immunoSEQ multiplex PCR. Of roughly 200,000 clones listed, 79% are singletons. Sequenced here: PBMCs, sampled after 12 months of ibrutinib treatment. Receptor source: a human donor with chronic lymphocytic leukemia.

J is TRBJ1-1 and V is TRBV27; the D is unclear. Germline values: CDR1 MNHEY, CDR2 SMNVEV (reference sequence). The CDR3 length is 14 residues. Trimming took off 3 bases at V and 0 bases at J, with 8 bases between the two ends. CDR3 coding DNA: TGTGCCAGCAGTTTGGCAGGACTGAACACTGAAGCTTTCTTT. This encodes CASSLAGLNTEAFF.

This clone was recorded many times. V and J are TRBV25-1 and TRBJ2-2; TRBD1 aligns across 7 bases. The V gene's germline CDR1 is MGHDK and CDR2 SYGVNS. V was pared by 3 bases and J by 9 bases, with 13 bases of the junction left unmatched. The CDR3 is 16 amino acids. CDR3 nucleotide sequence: TGTGCCAGCAGTGACAGTAACCGGGACAGCCTTAGGGAGCTGTTTTTT. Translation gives CASSDSNRDSLRELFF. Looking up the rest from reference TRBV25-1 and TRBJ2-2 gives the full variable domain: EADIYQTPRYLVIGTGKKITLECSQTMGHDKMYWYQQDPGMELHLIHYSYGVNSTEKGDLSSESTVSRIRTEHFPLTLESARPSHTSQYLCASSDSNRDSLRELFFGEGSRLTVL.

CDR3: CASRERNGVAGVGVAGELFF. The CDR3 region has the DNA TGTGCCAGCAGAGAAAGGAATGGGGTAGCGGGAGTAGGAGTGGCCGGGGAGCTGTTTTTT. The chain has TRBV7-3 and TRBJ2-2; TRBD2 agrees at 9 bases. Germline V gives CDR1 SGHTA, CDR2 FQGTGA. Trimming took 6 bases from V and 6 from J; bases not matched to a gene: 23. CDR3 size: 20 residues.

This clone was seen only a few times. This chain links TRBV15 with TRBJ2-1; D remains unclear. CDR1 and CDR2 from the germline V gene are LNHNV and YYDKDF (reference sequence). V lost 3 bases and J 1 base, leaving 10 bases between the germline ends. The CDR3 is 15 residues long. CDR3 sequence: CATSREGESYNEQFF. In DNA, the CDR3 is TGTGCCACCAGCAGGGAAGGTGAGTCCTACAATGAGCAGTTCTTC.

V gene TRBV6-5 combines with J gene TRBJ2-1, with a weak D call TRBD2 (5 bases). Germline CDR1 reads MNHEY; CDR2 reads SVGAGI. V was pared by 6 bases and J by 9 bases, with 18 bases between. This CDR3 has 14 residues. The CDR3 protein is CASSQTNSGSEQFF. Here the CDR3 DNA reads TGTGCCAGCAGCCAAACCAATTCGGGAAGTGAGCAGTTCTTC.

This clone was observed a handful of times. CDR3 region: CASSSLPETDTQYF. The DNA of the CDR3 is TGTGCCAGCAGCTCTCTCCCAGAGACAGATACGCAGTATTTT. The chain is built from TRBV7-6 and TRBJ2-3; D is undetermined. The CDR3 covers 14 residues. Germline V CDR1 and CDR2: SGHVS, FNYEAQ. The V gene lost 4 bases and the J gene lost 3 bases, with 11 bases spanning the gap.